This TCR beta chain emerged from a study of T-cell memory formation after mild COVID-19. This clonotype was observed a few times. Germline V gives CDR1 SEHNR, CDR2 FQNEAQ (reference sequence). V dropped 5 bases and J dropped 7; count of bases not matched to a gene: 8. The CDR3 length is 14 residues. From 5'RACE with constant-segment primers came TCR alpha and TCR beta cDNA libraries that carried sample barcodes and UMIs. TCRdb processed the 5' RACE reads anew with MiXCR; each CDR3 protein has one entry. Among 200,000 to 300,000 distinct CDR3 sequences listed, 15% were seen once. The origin of this receptor is an adult woman who had mild COVID-19 (a few samples of this study predate the infection). Cell type and time point are not known. V gene TRBV7-9 combines with J gene TRBJ1-2, with 9 bases matching TRBD1. Sequenced input: PBMCs or a T cell subset sorted from them (not recorded which). Here the CDR3 DNA reads TGTGCCAGCAGCGATCCCGGGACAGGGCCTGGCTACACCTTC. It specifies CASSDPGTGPGYTF.